This TCR beta chain was captured by sequencing in a study of cytomegalovirus exposure and HLA in healthy donors. Use of 60 Vbeta and 13 Jbeta primers characterized the PCR. Profiling relied on immunoSEQ multiplex PCR, and the TCRdb table lists in-frame clones only, not all of them. The sample shows over 150,000 clones, around 79% of them seen only once. The CDR3 contains 15 residues. Looked up from germline, CDR1 is MGHDK and CDR2 is SYGVNS. The V and J ends lost 4 bases and 6 bases, in that order; junction bases with no gene match: 8. The chain has TRBV25-1 and TRBJ2-3; 9 nucleotides match TRBD2. The sample taken for sequencing was PBMCs. The clonotype comes from a woman aged 40 to 50 in good health and CMV-seropositive. The CDR3 is CASSGWRGGRDTQYF. In nucleotides, the CDR3 is TGTGCCAGCAGTGGGTGGCGGGGGGGCAGGGATACGCAGTATTTT.